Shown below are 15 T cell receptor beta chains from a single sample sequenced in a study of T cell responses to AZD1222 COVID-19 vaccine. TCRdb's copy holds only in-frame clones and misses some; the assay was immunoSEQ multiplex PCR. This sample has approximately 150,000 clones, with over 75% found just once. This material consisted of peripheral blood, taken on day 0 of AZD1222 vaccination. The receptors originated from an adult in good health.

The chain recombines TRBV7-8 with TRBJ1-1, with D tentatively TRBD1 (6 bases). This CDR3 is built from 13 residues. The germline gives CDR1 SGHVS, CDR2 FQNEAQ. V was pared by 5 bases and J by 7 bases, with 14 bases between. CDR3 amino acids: CASSLRTAHEAFF. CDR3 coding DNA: TGTGCCAGCAGCCTCCGGACAGCTCATGAAGCTTTCTTT.

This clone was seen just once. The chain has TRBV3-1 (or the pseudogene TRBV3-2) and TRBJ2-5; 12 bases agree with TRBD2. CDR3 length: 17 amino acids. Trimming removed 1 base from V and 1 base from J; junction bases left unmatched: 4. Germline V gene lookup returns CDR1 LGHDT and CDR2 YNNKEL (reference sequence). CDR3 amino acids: CASSQVSSGRAQETQYF. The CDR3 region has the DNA TGTGCCAGCAGCCAAGTCTCTAGCGGGAGGGCCCAAGAGACCCAGTACTTC.

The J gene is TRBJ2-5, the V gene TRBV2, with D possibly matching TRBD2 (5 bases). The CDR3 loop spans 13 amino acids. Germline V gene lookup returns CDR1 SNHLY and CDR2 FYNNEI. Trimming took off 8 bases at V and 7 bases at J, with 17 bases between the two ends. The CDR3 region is CASSINGLRTQYF. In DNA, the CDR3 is TGTGCCAGCTCAATTAACGGACTTCGGACCCAGTACTTC.

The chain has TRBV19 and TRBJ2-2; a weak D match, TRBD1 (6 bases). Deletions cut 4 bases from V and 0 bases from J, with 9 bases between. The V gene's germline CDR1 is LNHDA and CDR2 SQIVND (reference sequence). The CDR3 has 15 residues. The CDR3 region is CASSTKGANTGELFF. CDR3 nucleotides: TGTGCCAGTAGTACTAAGGGGGCGAACACCGGGGAGCTGTTTTTT.

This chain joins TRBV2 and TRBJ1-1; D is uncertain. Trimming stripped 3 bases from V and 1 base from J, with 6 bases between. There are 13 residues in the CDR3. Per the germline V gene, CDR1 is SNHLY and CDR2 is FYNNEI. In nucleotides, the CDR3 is TGTGCCAGCAGTGAGGGATGGAACACTGAAGCTTTCTTT. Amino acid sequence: CASSEGWNTEAFF.

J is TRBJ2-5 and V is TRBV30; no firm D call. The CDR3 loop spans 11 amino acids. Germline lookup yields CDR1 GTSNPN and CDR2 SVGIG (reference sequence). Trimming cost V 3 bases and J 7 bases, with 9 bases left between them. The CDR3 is CAWSPKATQYF. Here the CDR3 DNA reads TGTGCCTGGAGCCCCAAAGCGACCCAGTACTTC.

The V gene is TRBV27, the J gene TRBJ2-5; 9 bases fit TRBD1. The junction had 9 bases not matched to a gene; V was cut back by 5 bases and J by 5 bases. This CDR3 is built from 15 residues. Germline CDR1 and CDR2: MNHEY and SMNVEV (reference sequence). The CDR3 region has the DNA TGTGCCAGCAGTCCCGGACAGGGGTTGAGGGAGACCCAGTACTTC. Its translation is CASSPGQGLRETQYF.

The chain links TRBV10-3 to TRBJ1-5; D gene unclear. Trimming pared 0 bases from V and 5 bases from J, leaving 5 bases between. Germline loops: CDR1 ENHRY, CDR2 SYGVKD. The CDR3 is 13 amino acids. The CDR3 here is CAISESVYQPQHF. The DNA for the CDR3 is TGTGCCATCAGTGAGTCGGTTTATCAGCCCCAGCATTTT.

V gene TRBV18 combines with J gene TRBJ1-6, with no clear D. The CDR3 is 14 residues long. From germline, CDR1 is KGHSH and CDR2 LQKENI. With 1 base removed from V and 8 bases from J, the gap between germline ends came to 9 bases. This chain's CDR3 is CASSPQGADSPLHF. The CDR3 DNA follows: TGTGCCAGCTCACCACAGGGAGCGGATTCACCCCTCCACTTT.

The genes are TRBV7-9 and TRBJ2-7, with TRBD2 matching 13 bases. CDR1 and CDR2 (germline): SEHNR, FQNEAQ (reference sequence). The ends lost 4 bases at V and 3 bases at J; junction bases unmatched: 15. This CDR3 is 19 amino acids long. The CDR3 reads CASSSSDGTSGKSVYEQYF. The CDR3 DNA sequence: TGTGCCAGCAGCTCCTCAGACGGGACTAGCGGGAAGTCAGTCTACGAGCAGTACTTC.

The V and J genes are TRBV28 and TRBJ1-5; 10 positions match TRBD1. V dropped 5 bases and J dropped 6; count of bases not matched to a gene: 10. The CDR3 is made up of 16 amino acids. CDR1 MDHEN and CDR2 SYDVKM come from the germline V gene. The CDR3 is CASSEVGQGFAQPQHF. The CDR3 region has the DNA TGTGCCAGCAGTGAAGTGGGACAGGGGTTTGCTCAGCCCCAGCATTTT.

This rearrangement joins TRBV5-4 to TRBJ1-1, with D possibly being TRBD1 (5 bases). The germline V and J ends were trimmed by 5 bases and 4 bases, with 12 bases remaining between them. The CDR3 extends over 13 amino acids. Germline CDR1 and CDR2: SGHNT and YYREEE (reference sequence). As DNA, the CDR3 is TGTGCCAGCAGGCACTGGGGCTCCACTGAAGCTTTCTTT. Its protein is CASRHWGSTEAFF.

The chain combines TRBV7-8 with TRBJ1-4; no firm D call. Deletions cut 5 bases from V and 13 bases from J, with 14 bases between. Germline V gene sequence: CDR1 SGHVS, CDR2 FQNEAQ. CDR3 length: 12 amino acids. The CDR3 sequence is CASSPSRDPLFF. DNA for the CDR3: TGTGCCAGCAGCCCAAGCCGGGATCCACTGTTTTTT.

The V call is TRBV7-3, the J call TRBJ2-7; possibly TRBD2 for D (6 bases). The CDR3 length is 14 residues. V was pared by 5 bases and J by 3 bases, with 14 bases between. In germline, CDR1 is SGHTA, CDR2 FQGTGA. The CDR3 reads CASSPQAGGYEQYF. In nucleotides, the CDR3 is TGTGCCAGCAGCCCCCAGGCCGGGGGCTACGAGCAGTACTTC.

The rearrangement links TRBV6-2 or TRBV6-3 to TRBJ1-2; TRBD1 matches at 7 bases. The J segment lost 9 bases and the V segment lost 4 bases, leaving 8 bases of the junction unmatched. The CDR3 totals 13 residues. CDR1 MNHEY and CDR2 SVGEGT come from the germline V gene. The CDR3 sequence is CASSWGRQGSYTF. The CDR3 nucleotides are TGTGCCAGCAGTTGGGGGCGACAGGGAAGCTACACCTTC.